Below, 25 T cell receptor beta chains from the same sample are listed, as sequenced in a study of kidney transplant recipient with SARS-CoV-2 infection. TCRdb re-called the reads through MiXCR, storing one row per CDR3 protein. The sample has about 250,000 distinct CDR3 sequences, under 30% seen once. The sequencing here drew on a blood sample, taken at baseline and on roughly day 110 from a kidney transplant recipient. The receptor set was obtained from a young adult male patient who had COVID-19 and was a kidney transplant recipient. The graft donor may have given rise to some T cells.

The table lists this clonotype with a count of one. This may arise from a read error, as a much more abundant clone is one base away. This sequence joins TRBV2 and TRBJ1-5; D is unclear. The CDR3 has 14 amino acids. Germline V CDR1 and CDR2: SNHLY, FYNNEI. The ends were cut back, 5 bases at V and 2 bases at J, with 10 bases in the middle. DNA for the CDR3: TGTGCCAGCAGTCAGGTGGATGGCAATCAGCCCCAGCATTTT. Its translation: CASSQVDGNQPQHF. Filled out from reference TRBV2 and TRBJ1-5, the complete variable domain reads EPEVTQTPSHQVTQMGQEVILRCVPISNHLYFYWYRQILGQKVEFLVSFYNNEISEKSEIFDDQFSVERPDGSNFTLKIRSTKLEDSAMYFCASSQVDGNQPQHFGDGTRLSIL.

Concerning this clonotype itself: A clone one base away is much larger, so this may be a read error. This rearrangement joins TRBV10-3 to TRBJ2-7; D may match TRBD1 or TRBD2 (6 bases each). This CDR3 is 17 amino acids long. CDR1 ENHRY and CDR2 SYGVKD come from the germline V gene. V was pared by 10 bases and J by 0 bases, with 25 bases between. CDR3 DNA: TGTGCCACCAGCGGGCCGAGGGGGGAAGGTAGCTCCTACGAGCAGTACTTC. This gives the protein CATSGPRGEGSSYEQYF.

J is TRBJ2-1 and V is TRBV29-1; possibly TRBD1 or TRBD2 for D (7 bases each). The V end lost 6 bases, the J end lost 9 bases, and 15 bases lay between the germline ends. Per germline, CDR1 SQVTM and CDR2 ANQGSEA. The CDR3 has 12 amino acids. This CDR3 is CSVATGRVEQFF. The CDR3 DNA reads TGCAGCGTGGCGACAGGGAGGGTTGAGCAGTTCTTC.

This clonotype was observed many times. This sequence joins TRBV19 and TRBJ2-7; D is possibly TRBD2 (6 bases). Germline V gives CDR1 LNHDA, CDR2 SQIVND (reference sequence). V lost 6 bases and J lost 5, with 20 bases in between. This CDR3 contains 15 residues. The DNA of the CDR3 is TGTGCCAGTAGATCCACGGGGGTCTCGGTCGACGAGCAGTACTTC. It codes for CASRSTGVSVDEQYF.

This clonotype appeared many times. The chain employs TRBV19 and TRBJ1-3; 8 nucleotides line up with TRBD1. The CDR3 runs to 16 residues. Losses at the gene ends were 6 bases for V and 0 bases for J; bases not matched to a gene: 7. From germline, CDR1 is LNHDA and CDR2 SQIVND (reference sequence). The CDR3 coding sequence is TGTGCCAGTAGGCTGACAGGGGTCTACTCTGGAAACACCATATATTTT. This codes for CASRLTGVYSGNTIYF. Filled out from reference TRBV19 and TRBJ1-3, the complete variable domain reads DGGITQSPKYLFRKEGQNVTLSCEQNLNHDAMYWYRQDPGQGLRLIYYSQIVNDFQKGDIAEGYSVSREKKESFPLTVTSAQKNPTAFYLCASRLTGVYSGNTIYFGEGSWLTVV.

A word on this clonotype: A much more abundant neighbour one base away suggests this may be a read error. The chain uses TRBV6-6 and TRBJ1-2; no definite D call. Germline V lookup: CDR1 MNHNY, CDR2 SVGAGI (reference sequence). The CDR3 runs to 13 residues. The CDR3 DNA follows: TGTACCAGCAGTTCAACGGCCACCTATGGCTACACCTTC. As protein: CTSSSTATYGYTF.

With respect to this clonotype: A much larger clone differs by one base, so this may be a read error. V is TRBV4-3 and J is TRBJ2-1; TRBD2 matches at 9 bases. CDR3 length: 15 amino acids. The germline V gene encodes CDR1 LGHNA and CDR2 YSLEER. The CDR3 region is CASSQVGGRANGQFF. In nucleotides, the CDR3 is TGCGCCAGCAGCCAAGTAGGCGGGAGGGCCAATGGGCAGTTCTTC.

The chain joins TRBV20-1 to TRBJ2-2, with 10 bases fitting TRBD2. Trimming at V came to 3 bases and at J to 6 bases, leaving 10 bases not matched to a gene. Per germline, CDR1 DFQATT and CDR2 SNEGSKA (reference sequence). This CDR3 comprises 16 residues. The CDR3 region has the DNA TGCAGTGCTAGGCGGCCTAGCGGGAGAGGTGCCGGGGAGCTGTTTTTT. Protein product: CSARRPSGRGAGELFF.

This clonotype was observed at least ten times. The chain is built from TRBV5-8 and TRBJ1-1; a possible D gene is TRBD1 (5 bases). CDR1 and CDR2 (germline): SGHTS, YDEGEE. V was trimmed by 4 bases and J by 4 bases, leaving 14 bases between them. The CDR3 sequence is 14 residues long. The CDR3 is CASSLGERGTEAFF. The CDR3 coding sequence is TGTGCCAGCAGCCTGGGTGAGAGGGGCACTGAAGCTTTCTTT.

As for this clonotype: This may come from a read error, since a much larger clone is one base off. This chain connects TRBV12-3 or TRBV12-4 to TRBJ1-2; no reliable D call. This CDR3 contains 17 residues. Trimming pared 5 bases from V and 4 bases from J, leaving 23 bases between. CDR3 region: CASSDTFTAGRTYGYTF. CDR3 sequence (DNA): TGTGCCAGCAGTGATACTTTCACAGCAGGAAGGACCTATGGCTACACCTTC.

The J gene is TRBJ1-2, the V gene TRBV4-2; D call uncertain. Per the germline V gene, CDR1 is LGHNA and CDR2 is YNFKEQ. The ends were cut back, 5 bases at V and 4 bases at J, with 23 bases in the middle. The CDR3 has 17 amino acids. CDR3 DNA sequence: TGTGCCAGCAGCTATGACGCCAAAGGTTGGAAGACCTATGGCTACACCTTC. It specifies CASSYDAKGWKTYGYTF.

As regards this clonotype: Germline is not matched at one junction end, which may reflect a read error. This chain joins TRBV20-1 and TRBJ1-2; no definite D call. The germline CDR1 and CDR2 sequences are DFQATT and SNEGSKA (reference sequence). The CDR3 sequence is 14 residues long. The CDR3 nucleotides read TGCAGTGCTAGACCCGACGGGGAGTACGGCACGAAATATTTC. It specifies CSARPDGEYGTKYF.

As for this clonotype: This may be a read error: a much more frequent sequence differs by one nucleotide. The conserved phenylalanine or tryptophan is not found at the CDR3 terminus, so this likely reflects a read error. The chain links TRBV6-2 or TRBV6-3 to TRBJ1-5; D perhaps matches TRBD1 (6 bases). Germline V gene sequence: CDR1 MNHEY, CDR2 SVGEGT. The CDR3 spans 15 residues. V lost 7 bases to trimming and J lost 0 bases, with 13 bases between them. CDR3 nucleotides: TGTGCCAGCACTTGGGGGGCTATTAGCAATCAGCCCCAGCATTCT. It yields the protein CASTWGAISNQPQHS.

Remarks on this clonotype: A much bigger clone sits one base away, suggesting this may be a read error. The V gene is TRBV19, the J gene TRBJ2-7; TRBD1 or TRBD2 may be the D gene (5 bases each). The CDR3 extends over 14 amino acids. The V and J ends lost 5 bases and 5 bases respectively, with 16 bases between them. Germline loops: CDR1 LNHDA, CDR2 SQIVND (reference sequence). The CDR3 spells CASSLRGGADEQYF. The CDR3 coding sequence is TGTGCCAGTAGTTTACGGGGTGGGGCCGACGAGCAGTACTTC.

This sequence joins TRBV6-4 and TRBJ1-2, with D uncertain. The germline V gene encodes CDR1 MRHNA and CDR2 SNTAGT. The CDR3 contains 17 residues. Deletions cut 5 bases from V and 4 bases from J, with 23 bases between. This chain's CDR3 is CASSLGCSHGKTYGYTF. CDR3 nucleotide sequence: TGTGCCAGCAGTCTGGGGTGCTCACACGGAAAGACCTATGGCTACACCTTC.

Remarks on this clonotype: This may stem from a read error, because a much larger clone lies one nucleotide away. This chain uses TRBV20-1 with TRBJ2-1; a weak D match, TRBD2 (6 bases). Looked up from germline, CDR1 is DFQATT and CDR2 is SNEGSKA (reference sequence). CDR3 length: 17 residues. The DNA for the CDR3 is TGCAGTACTAGAGGAGGGGCGCGGGCGGGCTCCTACAATGAGCAGTTCTTC. Protein product: CSTRGGARAGSYNEQFF.

In the case of this clonotype: This may be a read error: a much more frequent sequence differs by one nucleotide. The V call is TRBV5-3, the J call TRBJ1-2; D remains ambiguous. TRBV5-3 is given ORF status, its function remaining uncertain. The CDR3 is 16 amino acids. V shed 7 bases and J shed 4 bases, with 23 bases lying between them. The CDR3 region is CARVGRVVRETYGYTF. CDR3 DNA: TGTGCCAGAGTTGGTAGAGTGGTGAGAGAGACCTATGGCTACACCTTC.

This clonotype appeared many times. The chain recombines TRBV5-5 with TRBJ2-7; 10 bases match TRBD1. Trimming removed 3 bases from V and 6 bases from J; junction bases left unmatched: 9. Germline-derived CDR1 and CDR2 are SGHKS and YYEKEE (reference sequence). CDR3 length: 15 residues. CDR3 in DNA: TGTGCCAGCAGCTGGGGCCCCGGGACAGGGGCCGAGCAGTACTTC. Its translation: CASSWGPGTGAEQYF.

This clonotype appeared a few times. The chain uses TRBV6-2 or TRBV6-3 and TRBJ1-1, with TRBD1 as a possible D gene (6 bases). Germline CDR1 is MNHEY and CDR2 is SVGEGT. Deletions cut 6 bases from V and 4 bases from J, with 15 bases between. The CDR3 totals 14 residues. CDR3 nucleotide sequence: TGTGCCAGCAGCCTCGTACAGGGATCCACTGAAGCTTTCTTT. This sequence encodes CASSLVQGSTEAFF.

The V gene is TRBV5-1, the J gene TRBJ1-1; D is uncertain. The CDR3 has 13 amino acids. Trimming left V 6 bases short and J 1 base short, with 10 bases between. Germline-derived CDR1 and CDR2 are SGHRS and YFSETQ. The CDR3, as DNA: TGCGCCAGCAACTTAGAGGGGAACACTGAAGCTTTCTTT. Amino acids: CASNLEGNTEAFF.

In its sample, this clonotype was seen many times. The chain carries TRBV21-1 and TRBJ2-3. TRBV21-1 is a pseudogene segment. The CDR3 sequence is 17 residues long. The CDR3, as DNA: TGTGCCAGCAGAGTACCGATAGCTACAGTCATGCAAGATACGCAGTATTTT. Protein product: CASRVPIATVMQDTQYF.

This clonotype was detected many times. V gene TRBV7-9 combines with J gene TRBJ1-1; D is unclear. Germline assignment: CDR1 SEHNR and CDR2 FQNEAQ (reference sequence). There are 12 residues in the CDR3. V dropped 3 bases and J dropped 3 bases, with 5 bases sitting between them. The CDR3 reads CASSFGYTEAFF. CDR3 nucleotide sequence: TGTGCCAGCAGCTTCGGGTACACTGAAGCTTTCTTT.

This clonotype appeared many times. The CDR3 here is CARVKQVVRKTYGYTF. In DNA form, the CDR3 reads TGTGCCAGAGTTAAGCAAGTGGTGAGAAAGACCTATGGCTACACCTTC. The chain employs TRBV5-3 and TRBJ1-2; D is ambiguous. TRBV5-3 is an ORF, and what it does is uncertain. V was clipped by 7 bases and J by 4 bases, with 23 bases between them. The CDR3 extends over 16 amino acids.

This clonotype came up many times. The chain uses TRBV6-5 and TRBJ2-7; D not certain. The CDR3 is 13 amino acids. Germline CDR1 and CDR2: MNHEY and SVGAGI. Deletions cut 5 bases from V and 1 base from J, with 9 bases between. DNA of the CDR3: TGTGCCAGCAGTCTCCAGCAGTCCTACGAGCAGTACTTC. Its translation: CASSLQQSYEQYF.

This clonotype was observed many times. The CDR3 bases are TGTGCCATCAGTTCACAGGGGGGGTTGACTGAAGCTTTCTTT. Translating it yields CAISSQGGLTEAFF. The chain employs TRBV10-3 and TRBJ1-1; 8 bases line up with TRBD1. The CDR3 has 14 amino acids. The V segment lost 5 bases and the J segment 5 bases; nucleotides outside the gene matches: 7. Germline V gene lookup returns CDR1 ENHRY and CDR2 SYGVKD.